Listed below are T cell receptor beta chains from one sample, sequenced in a study of blood T cell repertoires in COVID-19. Profiled with immunoSEQ multiplex PCR; TCRdb holds only in-frame clones, not every one. Seen here are about 440,000 clones, 90% observed once, and the top ten hold around 0.6%. The specimen was PBMCs or T cells enriched from blood (not recorded which). Receptors were obtained from a man aged 18-30 years who had recovered from COVID-19. Both conserved end residues are part of each CDR3. Each record gives: J gene, clone size, V gene, D gene, CDR3 protein, CDR3 DNA. A D gene is named only where the DNA matches it firmly. Size is stated for part of the rows, as once, few or many counts, or as a class when the clone is expanded.

TRBJ2-7,-,TRBV4-1,TRBD1,CASSQDRDRGWYF,TGCGCCAGCAGCCAAGATAGGGACAGGGGATGGTACTTC
TRBJ1-5,-,TRBV5-6,-,CASSFYRGNQPQHF,TGTGCCAGCAGCTTCTATCGGGGCAATCAGCCCCAGCATTTT
TRBJ1-6,-,TRBV19,-,CASSISGRDNSPLHF,TGTGCCAGTAGTATTTCCGGGAGGGATAATTCACCCCTCCACTTT
TRBJ2-2,-,TRBV7-7,-,CASSPRDSNTGELFF,TGTGCCAGCAGCCCCCGGGATTCGAACACCGGGGAGCTGTTTTTT
TRBJ1-2,few,TRBV12-3/TRBV12-4,-,CASSLQGAGGYTF,TGTGCCAGCAGTTTACAAGGGGCAGGTGGCTACACCTTC
TRBJ1-1,once,TRBV28,TRBD1,CASSGPDRSGTEAFF,TGTGCCAGCAGTGGCCCGGACAGGAGCGGCACTGAAGCTTTCTTT
TRBJ2-7,-,TRBV19,-,CASSIDLRAYEQYF,TGTGCCAGTAGTATAGATCTCAGGGCCTACGAGCAGTACTTC
TRBJ2-7,-,TRBV30,-,CAWSPGARHEQYF,TGTGCCTGGAGTCCAGGGGCTAGACACGAGCAGTACTTC
TRBJ1-5,once,TRBV12-5,TRBD1,CASGSPPGGLGQPQHF,TGTGCTAGTGGTTCCCCCCCAGGGGGCTTGGGTCAGCCCCAGCATTTT
TRBJ1-4,-,TRBV19,-,CASSLDRLNEKLFF,TGTGCCAGTAGTTTGGACAGATTGAATGAAAAACTGTTTTTT
TRBJ1-2,-,TRBV27,-,CASSLTRNRGGFYGYTF,TGTGCCAGCAGTTTAACCAGGAACCGGGGAGGGTTCTATGGCTACACCTTC
TRBJ2-2,-,TRBV28,TRBD2,CASSISGSNTGELFF,TGTGCCAGCAGTATAAGCGGGAGCAACACCGGGGAGCTGTTTTTT
TRBJ2-1,-,TRBV29-1,TRBD2,CSVIAGVVHYNEQFF,TGCAGCGTTATAGCGGGAGTAGTACACTACAATGAGCAGTTCTTC
TRBJ2-7,-,TRBV6-2/TRBV6-3,TRBD2,CASSYRQRGGFYEQYF,TGTGCCAGCAGTTACCGGCAGCGGGGGGGATTTTACGAGCAGTACTTC
TRBJ1-3,-,TRBV30,-,CAWSDYRDNSGNTIYF,TGTGCCTGGAGTGATTACCGGGACAACTCTGGAAACACCATATATTTT
TRBJ2-7,-,TRBV6-5,TRBD1,CASSPDRLTTYEQYF,TGTGCCAGCAGCCCGGACAGGCTCACGACCTACGAGCAGTACTTC
TRBJ2-1,-,TRBV5-1,-,CASTLDRGEQFF,TGCGCCAGCACCTTGGATAGGGGTGAGCAGTTCTTC
TRBJ1-1,-,TRBV10-3,-,CAITTLQGTEAFF,TGTGCCATCACCACTCTCCAGGGGACTGAAGCTTTCTTT
TRBJ2-5,-,TRBV18,-,CASSPPGKQETQYF,TGTGCCAGCTCACCCCCAGGGAAACAAGAGACCCAGTACTTC
TRBJ1-2,-,TRBV6-5,-,CASRAAGANGYTF,TGTGCCAGCAGGGCAGCAGGGGCTAATGGCTACACCTTC
TRBJ1-2,-,TRBV19,-,CASSRWGDNYGYTF,TGTGCCAGTAGTAGATGGGGAGACAACTATGGCTACACCTTC
TRBJ2-3,-,TRBV3-1/TRBV3-2,TRBD1,CASSLRDRSTDTQYF,TGTGCCAGCAGCCTCCGGGACAGGAGCACAGATACGCAGTATTTT
TRBJ1-2,-,TRBV29-1,TRBD1,CSVEGQGNYGYTF,TGCAGCGTTGAAGGACAGGGAAACTATGGCTACACCTTC
TRBJ1-1,once,TRBV19,TRBD1,CASTPNRGTEAFF,TGTGCCAGTACCCCTAACAGGGGCACTGAAGCTTTCTTT
TRBJ1-4,-,TRBV14,TRBD1,CASTSGQSNEKLFF,TGTGCCAGCACCTCGGGACAGAGTAATGAAAAACTGTTTTTT
TRBJ1-4,-,TRBV28,-,CASSRLRGGEKLFF,TGTGCCAGCAGCAGACTCCGGGGGGGGGAAAAACTGTTTTTT
TRBJ2-1,once,TRBV11-2,TRBD2,CASSFSGGPYNEQFF,TGTGCCAGCAGCTTTAGCGGGGGTCCCTACAATGAGCAGTTCTTC
TRBJ2-3,-,TRBV15,-,CATSQDSSTPDTQYF,TGTGCCACCAGCCAAGACTCCTCCACCCCAGATACGCAGTATTTT
TRBJ1-4,-,TRBV24-1,TRBD1,CATSGSQGSYEKLFF,TGTGCCACCAGTGGCTCACAGGGGTCTTATGAAAAACTGTTTTTT
TRBJ1-4,-,TRBV5-4,TRBD1,CASSLTLQGASEKLFF,TGTGCCAGCAGCTTGACCCTTCAGGGGGCTAGCGAAAAACTGTTTTTT
TRBJ2-3,-,TRBV6-4,TRBD1,CASSPGTGGTDTQYF,TGTGCCAGCAGTCCCGGGACAGGAGGCACAGATACGCAGTATTTT
TRBJ1-1,-,TRBV9,-,CASSGTAANTEAFF,TGTGCCAGCAGCGGGACAGCGGCGAACACTGAAGCTTTCTTT
TRBJ1-2,-,TRBV12-3/TRBV12-4,-,CASKSTGGHGYTF,TGTGCCAGCAAGTCTACCGGGGGTCATGGCTACACCTTC
TRBJ1-1,-,TRBV12-3/TRBV12-4,-,CASSFSENTEAFF,TGTGCCAGCAGTTTTTCAGAAAACACTGAAGCTTTCTTT
TRBJ1-1,-,TRBV11-2,-,CASSLRRQNTEAFF,TGTGCCAGCAGCTTACGTCGACAGAACACTGAAGCTTTCTTT
TRBJ2-5,-,TRBV18,TRBD2,CASSRTSGNQETQYF,TGTGCCAGCTCTCGGACTAGCGGTAACCAAGAGACCCAGTACTTC
TRBJ2-3,-,TRBV7-3,-,CASSLSRGLGDTQYF,TGTGCCAGCAGCTTATCCCGGGGGTTGGGAGATACGCAGTATTTT
TRBJ2-1,-,TRBV12-5,TRBD2,CASGLNLAGDYNEQFF,TGTGCTAGTGGTCTGAACCTAGCGGGGGACTACAATGAGCAGTTCTTC
TRBJ1-2,few,TRBV6-5,-,CASSYSLQGGYTF,TGTGCCAGCAGTTACTCGTTACAGGGTGGCTACACCTTC
TRBJ1-5,-,TRBV6-5,-,CASTNLVLTQPQHF,TGTGCCAGCACCAATCTAGTACTCACTCAGCCCCAGCATTTT